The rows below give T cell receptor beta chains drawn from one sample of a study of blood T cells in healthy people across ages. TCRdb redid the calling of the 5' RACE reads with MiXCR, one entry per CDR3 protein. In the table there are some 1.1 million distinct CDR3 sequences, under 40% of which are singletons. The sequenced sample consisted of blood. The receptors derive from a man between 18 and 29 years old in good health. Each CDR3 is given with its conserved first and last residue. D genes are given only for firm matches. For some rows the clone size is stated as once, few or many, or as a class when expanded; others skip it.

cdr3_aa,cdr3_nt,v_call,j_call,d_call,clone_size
CSASRDQFNQPQHF,TGCAGTGCTAGCCGGGACCAATTTAATCAGCCCCAGCATTTT,TRBV20-1,TRBJ1-5,-,-
CASSQKGLAKGTGELFF,TGTGCCAGCAGCCAAAAGGGACTAGCGAAGGGCACCGGGGAGCTGTTTTTT,TRBV4-2,TRBJ2-2,TRBD2,-
CASRGDQAYEQYF,TGCGCCAGCAGGGGGGACCAAGCCTACGAGCAGTACTTC,TRBV5-1,TRBJ2-7,-,few
CASSAYRDRGVSPLHF,TGTGCCAGCAGCGCTTACCGGGACAGGGGGGTTTCACCCCTCCACTTT,TRBV7-9,TRBJ1-6,TRBD1,-
CASSVALAVDSYNEQYF,TGTGCCAGCAGCGTAGCACTAGCGGTAGATTCCTACAATGAGCAGTACTTC,TRBV9,TRBJ2-7,TRBD2,-
CASSLARGGYTEAFF,TGTGCCAGCAGCTTAGCGAGAGGCGGATACACTGAAGCTTTCTTT,TRBV7-2,TRBJ1-1,-,once
CASSSASLSSYNEQFF,TGTGCCAGCAGCTCTGCTAGCTTGAGCTCCTACAATGAGCAGTTCTTC,TRBV7-2,TRBJ2-1,-,once
CASSLTGSDNSPLHF,TGTGCCAGCAGCTTGACAGGGTCCGATAATTCACCCCTCCACTTT,TRBV5-6,TRBJ1-6,-,-
CASSLLLPNEQFF,TGTGCCAGCAGTTTACTCCTTCCCAATGAGCAGTTCTTC,TRBV27,TRBJ2-1,-,few
CSAREGGRRRKLFF,TGCAGTGCTAGGGAGGGGGGGCGAAGGAGAAAACTGTTTTTT,TRBV20-1,TRBJ1-4,-,few
CSAMGQMGTEAFF,TGCAGCGCCATGGGACAAATGGGTACTGAAGCTTTCTTT,TRBV29-1,TRBJ1-1,-,few
CASSSTGANTGELFF,TGTGCCAGCAGCTCCACAGGGGCGAACACCGGGGAGCTGTTTTTT,TRBV7-2,TRBJ2-2,TRBD1,-
CASGLRQGVTEAFF,TGTGCCAGCGGTCTCCGACAGGGAGTCACTGAAGCTTTCTTT,TRBV28,TRBJ1-1,TRBD1,-
CASSPLAGTDNIQYF,TGTGCCAGCTCACCACTTGCAGGGACGGATAACATTCAGTACTTC,TRBV18,TRBJ2-4,-,-
CASSIGTATEAFF,TGTGCCAGCAGCATAGGGACGGCGACTGAAGCTTTCTTT,TRBV5-5,TRBJ1-1,-,-
CSARDLANTDTQYF,TGCAGTGCTAGAGACCTAGCTAACACAGATACGCAGTATTTT,TRBV20-1,TRBJ2-3,-,many
CASSRLQGTPYNEQFF,TGTGCCAGCAGCCGTCTCCAGGGAACCCCTTACAATGAGCAGTTCTTC,TRBV27,TRBJ2-1,-,-
CASRPRGGLTDTQYF,TGTGCCAGCCGACCGCGAGGGGGGCTCACAGATACGCAGTATTTT,TRBV12-3/TRBV12-4,TRBJ2-3,-,-
CASSFQTGGFGQPQHF,TGTGCCAGCAGTTTTCAGACAGGGGGGTTCGGTCAGCCCCAGCATTTT,TRBV12-3/TRBV12-4,TRBJ1-5,TRBD1,-
CASSTLGGGLSYEQYF,TGCGCCAGCAGCACCCTTGGCGGGGGACTCTCCTACGAGCAGTACTTC,TRBV5-1,TRBJ2-7,TRBD2,-
CASSPRGEDTQYF,TGTGCCAGCTCACCACGGGGAGAAGATACGCAGTATTTT,TRBV18,TRBJ2-3,-,-
CASSQELGGTNEKLFF,TGCGCCAGCAGCCAAGAATTGGGGGGTACTAATGAAAAACTGTTTTTT,TRBV4-3,TRBJ1-4,-,-
CASTLDPQETQYF,TGTGCCAGCACCCTGGACCCCCAAGAGACCCAGTACTTC,TRBV7-9,TRBJ2-5,-,-
CSARTSDDTDTQYF,TGCAGTGCAAGGACTAGCGACGACACAGATACGCAGTATTTT,TRBV20-1,TRBJ2-3,TRBD2,-
CASSQVEQGAEKLFF,TGTGCCAGCAGCCAAGTAGAACAGGGAGCTGAAAAACTGTTTTTT,TRBV3-1,TRBJ1-4,-,few
CASSRQDGTQYF,TGTGCCAGCAGCCGACAGGACGGGACCCAGTACTTC,TRBV11-2,TRBJ2-5,-,once
CSASLGAGYYNEQFF,TGCAGTGCTTCCCTGGGTGCAGGCTATTACAATGAGCAGTTCTTC,TRBV20-1,TRBJ2-1,-,-
CAISDRVLNTGELFF,TGTGCCATCAGTGACAGGGTACTGAACACCGGGGAGCTGTTTTTT,TRBV10-3,TRBJ2-2,-,-
CASSVVSGGLTSTEAFF,TGTGCCAGCAGCGTAGTTTCAGGGGGCCTTACCAGCACTGAAGCTTTCTTT,TRBV9,TRBJ1-1,TRBD1,-
CAISLSVGTDTQYF,TGTGCCATCAGCCTTAGCGTGGGCACAGATACGCAGTATTTT,TRBV10-3,TRBJ2-3,-,many
CASSYQSSGANVLTF,TGTGCCAGCAGTTATCAGAGCTCTGGGGCCAACGTCCTGACTTTC,TRBV7-2,TRBJ2-6,-,few
CASSQPGTGSTEAFF,TGTGCCAGCAGCCAACCCGGGACAGGAAGCACTGAAGCTTTCTTT,TRBV6-2/TRBV6-3,TRBJ1-1,TRBD1,-
CASSQAVTNEKLFF,TGCGCCAGCAGCCAAGCAGTAACTAATGAAAAACTGTTTTTT,TRBV4-1,TRBJ1-4,-,few
CASSWTGTLNTEAFF,TGTGCCAGCAGCTGGACAGGGACGCTGAACACTGAAGCTTTCTTT,TRBV7-6,TRBJ1-1,TRBD1,-
CASSLDRPIIAYF,TGTGCCAGCAGCTTAGATAGACCAATTATCGCGTACTTC,TRBV7-2,TRBJ2-5,-,few
CSARDPGGDWGQFF,TGCAGTGCTAGAGATCCGGGAGGGGATTGGGGACAGTTCTTC,TRBV20-1,TRBJ2-1,TRBD2,few
CASSLSLRDTARGYTF,TGTGCCAGCAGCTTATCATTACGGGACACCGCTCGTGGCTACACCTTC,TRBV7-2,TRBJ1-2,-,few
CASNLLTGGYTEAFF,TGTGCCAGCAACCTGCTGACAGGGGGCTACACTGAAGCTTTCTTT,TRBV12-3/TRBV12-4,TRBJ1-1,TRBD1,few
CASSSGTSWSYEQYF,TGTGCCAGCAGCTCTGGGACTAGCTGGTCCTACGAGCAGTACTTC,TRBV13,TRBJ2-7,TRBD2,-
CASSVGASGNNEQFF,TGTGCCAGCAGCGTAGGAGCCTCGGGGAACAATGAGCAGTTCTTC,TRBV9,TRBJ2-1,-,-
CAPTGKTQGAMGTEAFF,TGTGCCCCCACCGGTAAAACACAGGGGGCGATGGGCACTGAAGCTTTCTTT,TRBV12-3/TRBV12-4,TRBJ1-1,TRBD1,few
CAISPNTPGQSETQYF,TGTGCCATCAGTCCGAACACCCCGGGACAGAGCGAGACCCAGTACTTC,TRBV10-3,TRBJ2-5,TRBD1,few
CSARMAGGLSYNEQFF,TGCAGTGCTAGAATGGCGGGGGGGTTGTCCTACAATGAGCAGTTCTTC,TRBV20-1,TRBJ2-1,TRBD2,-
CASSPAVDGCTF,TGTGCCAGCAGCCCCGCCGTGGATGGCTGCACCTTC,TRBV7-2,TRBJ1-2,-,-
CSAPDGLRTYEQYF,TGCAGTGCTCCCGACGGACTACGAACATACGAGCAGTACTTC,TRBV20-1,TRBJ2-7,-,few
CASSLAQAGEAFF,TGTGCCAGCAGCTTAGCCCAGGCCGGGGAAGCTTTCTTT,TRBV7-2,TRBJ1-1,-,-
CSARDRVTGNTEAFF,TGCAGTGCTAGAGATCGAGTAACTGGTAACACTGAAGCTTTCTTT,TRBV20-1,TRBJ1-1,-,few
CASSLGTANNEQFF,TGTGCCAGCAGCCTCGGGACTGCTAACAATGAGCAGTTCTTC,TRBV6-6,TRBJ2-1,-,many
CASRPNRVNTEAFF,TGTGCCAGCAGGCCTAACAGGGTTAACACTGAAGCTTTCTTT,TRBV7-2,TRBJ1-1,-,-
CSAPRQGSRDKQFF,TGCAGTGCTCCTCGACAGGGAAGTAGGGATAAGCAGTTCTTC,TRBV20-1,TRBJ2-1,TRBD1,-
CASSFAVDRVYEQYF,TGTGCCAGCAGTTTTGCTGTGGACAGGGTGTACGAGCAGTACTTC,TRBV12-3/TRBV12-4,TRBJ2-7,TRBD1,few
CASGGGTRTAFF,TGTGCCAGCGGGGGGGGCACCCGGACGGCTTTCTTT,TRBV9,TRBJ1-1,-,-
CASSQGGRGQIRAEAFF,TGCGCCAGCAGCCAAGGCGGCAGGGGGCAAATACGGGCTGAAGCTTTCTTT,TRBV4-1,TRBJ1-1,TRBD1,-
CSVARGGGLEAFF,TGCAGCGTTGCCCGAGGGGGGGGACTTGAAGCTTTCTTT,TRBV29-1,TRBJ1-1,-,-
CSARSGQGGEGGYTF,TGCAGTGCTAGATCGGGACAGGGCGGTGAGGGTGGCTACACCTTC,TRBV20-1,TRBJ1-2,TRBD1,-